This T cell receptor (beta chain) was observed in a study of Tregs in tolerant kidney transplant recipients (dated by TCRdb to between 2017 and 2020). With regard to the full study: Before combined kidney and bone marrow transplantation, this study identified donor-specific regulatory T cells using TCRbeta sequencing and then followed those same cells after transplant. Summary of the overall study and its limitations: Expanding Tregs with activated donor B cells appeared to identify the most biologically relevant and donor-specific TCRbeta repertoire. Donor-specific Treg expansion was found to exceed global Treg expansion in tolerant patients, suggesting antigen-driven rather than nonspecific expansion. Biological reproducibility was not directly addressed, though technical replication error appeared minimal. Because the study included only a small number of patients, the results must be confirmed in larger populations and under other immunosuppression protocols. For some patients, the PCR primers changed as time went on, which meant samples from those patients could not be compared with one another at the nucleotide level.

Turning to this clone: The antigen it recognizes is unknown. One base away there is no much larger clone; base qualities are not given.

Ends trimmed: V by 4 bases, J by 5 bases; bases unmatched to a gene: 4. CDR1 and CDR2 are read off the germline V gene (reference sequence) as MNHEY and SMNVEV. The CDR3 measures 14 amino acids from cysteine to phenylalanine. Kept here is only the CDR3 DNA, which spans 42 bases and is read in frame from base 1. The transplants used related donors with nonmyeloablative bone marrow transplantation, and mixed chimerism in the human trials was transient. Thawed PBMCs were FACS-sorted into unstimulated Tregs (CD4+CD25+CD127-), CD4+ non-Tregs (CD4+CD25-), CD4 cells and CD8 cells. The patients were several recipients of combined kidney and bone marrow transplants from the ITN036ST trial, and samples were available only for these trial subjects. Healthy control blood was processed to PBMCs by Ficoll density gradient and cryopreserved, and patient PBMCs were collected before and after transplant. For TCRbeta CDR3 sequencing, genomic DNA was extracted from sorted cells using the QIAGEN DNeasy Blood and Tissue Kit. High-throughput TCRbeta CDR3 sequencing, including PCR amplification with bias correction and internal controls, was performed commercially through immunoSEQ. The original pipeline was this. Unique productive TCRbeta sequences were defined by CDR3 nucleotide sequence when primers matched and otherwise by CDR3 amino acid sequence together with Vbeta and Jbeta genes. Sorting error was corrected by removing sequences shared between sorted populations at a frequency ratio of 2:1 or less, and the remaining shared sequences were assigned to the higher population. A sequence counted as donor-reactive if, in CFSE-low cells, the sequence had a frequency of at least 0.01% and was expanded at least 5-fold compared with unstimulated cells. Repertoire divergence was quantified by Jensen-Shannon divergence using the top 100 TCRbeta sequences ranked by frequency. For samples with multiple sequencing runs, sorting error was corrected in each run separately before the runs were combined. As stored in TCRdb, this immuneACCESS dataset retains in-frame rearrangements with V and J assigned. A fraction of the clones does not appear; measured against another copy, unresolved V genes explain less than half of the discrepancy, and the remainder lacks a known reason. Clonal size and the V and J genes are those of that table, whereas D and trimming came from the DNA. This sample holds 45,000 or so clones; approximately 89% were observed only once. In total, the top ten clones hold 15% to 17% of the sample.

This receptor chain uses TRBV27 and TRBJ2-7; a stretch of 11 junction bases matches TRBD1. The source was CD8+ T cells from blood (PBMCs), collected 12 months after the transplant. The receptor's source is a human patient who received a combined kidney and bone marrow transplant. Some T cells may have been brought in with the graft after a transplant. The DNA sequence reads TGTGCCAGCAGTTACGGACAGGGGGCGGACGAGCAGTACTTC. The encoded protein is CASSYGQGADEQYF.